The subject of this entry is one T cell receptor (beta chain). This specimen comes from a study of blood T cell repertoires in COVID-19. Study-wide background: COVID-19 samples from acute and convalescent phases originated in the United States, Italy and Spain. From T cells, B-cell-depleted T cells, or PBMCs came the material, which was cDNA or gDNA.

The CDR3 is 16 amino acids. The V and J ends lost 1 base and 0 bases respectively, with 7 bases between them. Germline CDR1 reads MGHRA; CDR2 reads YSYEKL. Per the authors' pipeline: Amplifying reference gene primers gave estimates of nucleated cell counts. TCRdb's table, derived via immunoSEQ multiplex PCR, lists solely in-frame clones and lacks some. V and J calls and clone size come straight from that table; D and trimming were deduced from the DNA. The table includes about 63,000 clones, around four fifths detected once. Input material: peripheral blood. This receptor was taken from a human donor in a cohort sampled during active COVID-19. The chain uses TRBV4-1 and TRBJ1-6; unclear D gene. CDR3: CASSQASSSYNSPLHF. CDR3 DNA: TGCGCCAGCAGCCAAGCATCCAGCTCCTATAATTCACCCCTCCACTTT.